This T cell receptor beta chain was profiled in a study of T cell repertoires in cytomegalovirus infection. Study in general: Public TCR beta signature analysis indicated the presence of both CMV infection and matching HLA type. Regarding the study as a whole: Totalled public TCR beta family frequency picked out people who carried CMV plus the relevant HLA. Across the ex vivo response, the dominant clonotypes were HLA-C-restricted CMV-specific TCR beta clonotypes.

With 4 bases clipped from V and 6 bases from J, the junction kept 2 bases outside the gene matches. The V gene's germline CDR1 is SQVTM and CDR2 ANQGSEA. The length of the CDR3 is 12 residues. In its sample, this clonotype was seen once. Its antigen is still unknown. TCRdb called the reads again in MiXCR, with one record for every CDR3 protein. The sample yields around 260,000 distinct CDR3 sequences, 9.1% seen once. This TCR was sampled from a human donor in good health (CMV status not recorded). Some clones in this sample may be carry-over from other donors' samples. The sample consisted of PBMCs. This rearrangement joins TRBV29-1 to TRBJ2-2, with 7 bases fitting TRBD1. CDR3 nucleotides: TGCAGCGTTGCGCAGGGGGCCGGGGAGCTGTTTTTT. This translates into CSVAQGAGELFF.